This T cell receptor (beta chain) was retrieved from a study of pediatric ulcerative colitis. Study-wide points: A couple of rectal CDR3 clonotypes occurred in all ulcerative colitis patients.

This table comes from immunoSEQ multiplex PCR, and its TCRdb copy is limited to in-frame clones, with some not included. The data contain roughly 70,000 clones, roughly nine tenths of them singletons. Comment on this clone: Antigen unknown.

The source material was blood. The TCR sequence derives from a boy younger than 18 with severe ulcerative colitis.

This CDR3 reads CATSLTTEANYGYTF. The CDR3 nucleotides are TGTGCCACCAGCTTGACGACGGAGGCCAACTATGGCTACACCTTC. The J gene is TRBJ1-2, the V gene TRBV15; D gene ambiguous. Germline lookup yields CDR1 LNHNV and CDR2 YYDKDF (reference sequence). The CDR3 is made up of 15 amino acids. V lost 5 bases and J lost 2, with 15 bases in between.